The 9 T cell receptor beta chains in this list originate from one sample, sequenced in a study of siplizumab effects on memory and regulatory T cells. Only in-frame clones appear in the TCRdb table, and some are missing; sequencing was by immunoSEQ multiplex PCR. Among about 100,000 clones, 75% to 95% were seen once, and the ten largest hold 0.13% to 0.15%. Sequencing was done on a sample of CD4+ T cells sorted from blood. These receptors were obtained from a human donor in good health.

The rearrangement joins TRBV28 to TRBJ2-7, with TRBD2 as a possible D gene (5 bases). V lost 5 bases, J lost 3 bases, and 17 bases lay in between. Germline CDR1 reads MDHEN; CDR2 reads SYDVKM. The CDR3 consists of 15 residues. CDR3 protein: CASSHDALGSYEQYF. CDR3 nucleotide sequence: TGTGCCAGCAGTCACGACGCGCTAGGGAGCTACGAGCAGTACTTC.

The genes are TRBV10-1 and TRBJ2-3; no definite D call. Trimming took off 1 base at V and 8 bases at J, with 7 bases between the two ends. Germline V gene data show CDR1 as WNHNN and CDR2 as SYGVQD (reference sequence). This CDR3 contains 12 residues. The CDR3: CASSEWRVTQYF. CDR3 DNA: TGCGCCAGCAGTGAGTGGCGAGTTACGCAGTATTTT.

The chain links TRBV4-3 to TRBJ1-2; unclear D gene. CDR1 is LGHNA, CDR2 YSLEER, per germline. The CDR3 loop spans 12 amino acids. Trimming took off 0 bases at V and 9 bases at J, with 8 bases between the two ends. The CDR3 is CASSQDEHSYTF. In DNA form, the CDR3 reads TGCGCCAGCAGCCAAGATGAGCATAGCTACACCTTC.

The sample holds one count of this clone. The V gene is TRBV27, the J gene TRBJ1-1, with D unresolved. Trimming pared 6 bases from V and 1 base from J, leaving 12 bases between. This CDR3 contains 14 residues. Germline assignment: CDR1 MNHEY and CDR2 SMNVEV (reference sequence). This CDR3 is CASRVLGENTEAFF. The CDR3 DNA follows: TGTGCCAGCAGGGTATTGGGAGAGAACACTGAAGCTTTCTTT.

This clone was detected only a few times. V and J are TRBV18 and TRBJ2-6; D gene uncertain. Between the trimmed V and J ends, which lost 2 bases and 0 bases, there was a span of 8 bases. Germline V gives CDR1 KGHSH, CDR2 LQKENI. This CDR3 spans 16 amino acids. CDR3 residues: CASSPYMPSGANVLTF. CDR3 bases: TGTGCCAGCTCACCATATATGCCCTCTGGGGCCAACGTCCTGACTTTC. The full variable domain, completed using reference TRBV18 and TRBJ2-6, is NAGVMQNPRHLVRRRGQEARLRCSPMKGHSHVYWYRQLPEEGLKFMVYLQKENIIDESGMPKERFSAEFPKEGPSILRIQQVVRGDSAAYFCASSPYMPSGANVLTFGAGSRLTVL.

The gene calls are TRBV6-5 and TRBJ2-1; no clear D. The CDR3 contains 11 residues. Per germline, CDR1 MNHEY and CDR2 SVGAGI. Trimming shortened V by 7 bases and J by 6 bases, and 7 bases separated the two germline ends. This CDR3 reads CASISVNEQFF. Written as DNA, the CDR3 is TGTGCCAGCATTTCGGTCAATGAGCAGTTCTTC.

The chain carries TRBV20-1 and TRBJ2-1; D uncertain. There are 11 residues in the CDR3. Trimming left V 5 bases short and J 3 bases short, with 5 bases between. CDR1 is DFQATT and CDR2 is SNEGSKA in the germline V gene (reference sequence). The CDR3 DNA sequence: TGCAGTGCTTTGCGCTACAATGAGCAGTTCTTC. Protein product: CSALRYNEQFF.

This chain uses TRBV5-1 with TRBJ2-3; a weak D match, TRBD2 (6 bases). Per germline, CDR1 SGHRS and CDR2 YFSETQ. Trimming cost V 1 base and J 1 base, with 22 bases left between them. The length of the CDR3 is 19 residues. The chain's CDR3 is CASSLFGWDSGDRTDTQYF. As DNA, the CDR3 is TGCGCCAGCAGCTTGTTCGGCTGGGATAGCGGCGATCGCACAGATACGCAGTATTTT.

V and J are TRBV7-9 and TRBJ2-1; the D gene is possibly TRBD2 (6 bases). The germline V gene has CDR1 SEHNR and CDR2 FQNEAQ (reference sequence). With 3 bases removed from V and 2 bases from J, the gap between germline ends came to 8 bases. CDR3 length: 14 amino acids. DNA of the CDR3: TGTGCCAGCAGCTTCCGGGGGACCTACAATGAGCAGTTCTTC. This codes for CASSFRGTYNEQFF.